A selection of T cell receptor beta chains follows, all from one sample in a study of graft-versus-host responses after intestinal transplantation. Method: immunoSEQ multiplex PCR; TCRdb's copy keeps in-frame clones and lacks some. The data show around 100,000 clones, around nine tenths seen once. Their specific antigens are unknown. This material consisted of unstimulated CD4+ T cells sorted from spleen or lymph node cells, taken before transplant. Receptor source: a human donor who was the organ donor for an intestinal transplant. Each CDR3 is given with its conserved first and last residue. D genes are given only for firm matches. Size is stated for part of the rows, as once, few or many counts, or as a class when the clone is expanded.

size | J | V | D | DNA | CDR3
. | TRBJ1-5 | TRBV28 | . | TGTGCCGCGCGGGGGAGCAATCAGCCCCAGCATTTT | CAARGSNQPQHF
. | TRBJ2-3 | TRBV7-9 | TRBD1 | TGTGCCAGCAGCTACCGACAGGGGGCAATAGATACGCAGTATTTT | CASSYRQGAIDTQYF
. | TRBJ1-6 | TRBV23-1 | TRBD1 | TGCGCCAGCAGTCACCCCGGGGACAGCTCCTATAATTCACCCCTCCACTTT | CASSHPGDSSYNSPLHF
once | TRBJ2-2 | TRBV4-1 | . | TGCGCCAGCAGCTACCCAGGGAAAACCGGGGAGCTGTTTTTT | CASSYPGKTGELFF
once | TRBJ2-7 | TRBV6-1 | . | TGTGCCAGCAGGGACCGGGTCTTATCCTACGAGCAGTACTTC | CASRDRVLSYEQYF
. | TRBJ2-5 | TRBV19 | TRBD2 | TGTGCCAGTAGTAGCGGGAGCGGGTTTCAAGAGACCCAGTACTTC | CASSSGSGFQETQYF
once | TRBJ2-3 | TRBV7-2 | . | TGTGCCAGCAGCTTAGCGGGCCCCACAGATACGCAGTATTTT | CASSLAGPTDTQYF
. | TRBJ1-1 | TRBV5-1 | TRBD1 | TGCGCCAGCAGCCGCCTAAGGGACAGGTGGGACACTGAAGCTTTCTTT | CASSRLRDRWDTEAFF
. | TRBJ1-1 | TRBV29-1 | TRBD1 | TGCAGCGTTGTGGGACAGGGGGGCACTGAAGCTTTCTTT | CSVVGQGGTEAFF
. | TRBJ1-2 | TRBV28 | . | TGTGCCGGTCGAACGCGGGGAAGGGGGGGCTACACCTTC | CAGRTRGRGGYTF
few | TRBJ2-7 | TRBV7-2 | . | TGTGCCAGCAGCTTAGGTGTCTACAGCTACGAGCAGTACTTC | CASSLGVYSYEQYF
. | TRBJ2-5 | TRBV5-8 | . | TGTGCCAGCAGCTTGAAAGGGAACCAGTACTTC | CASSLKGNQYF